In its sample, the clone carrying this TCR beta chain was seen many times. Its specificity is not known. The data stem from a study of T cell repertoires in cytomegalovirus infection. From germline, CDR1 is LGHNA and CDR2 YSLEER. The CDR3 loop spans 16 amino acids. Trimming cost V 3 bases and J 2 bases, with 14 bases left between them. General study results and limits: Across the ex vivo response, the dominant clonotypes were HLA-C-restricted CMV-specific TCR beta clonotypes.

Using its own MiXCR run on the reads, TCRdb lists one record per CDR3 protein. The repertoire includes hundreds of thousands of distinct CDR3 sequences, 15% to 20% of them detected once, and 9.5% to 15% sits in the top ten. Sequenced sample: PBMCs. The chain couples TRBV4-3 to TRBJ2-1, with a tentative D call TRBD1 (6 bases). The TCR comes from a human donor in good health (CMV status not recorded). Some clones in this sample may be carry-over from other donors' samples. The CDR3 DNA reads TGCGCCAGCAGCCAGGCCGACAGGCTAACCTACAATGAGCAGTTCTTC. It yields the protein CASSQADRLTYNEQFF.